The TCR beta chain under discussion was sequenced for a study of shared clonotypes between healthy human individuals. In the original analysis: Owing to the provision of junction-only sequences devoid of quality scores by immunoSEQ, filtering differed. The method was immunoSEQ multiplex PCR; TCRdb's version includes in-frame clones alone and lacks a portion of them. V, J and clone size derive from that table, while D and trimming were established from the DNA sequence. The table lists a few million clones, 85% to 95% of them singletons. Trimming took 6 bases from V and 4 from J; bases not matched to a gene: 11. This CDR3 has 15 residues. Germline-derived CDR1 and CDR2 are MDHEN and SYDVKM.

Input material: naive CD4+ T cells sorted from blood. Subset defined: CD45RA+ positively selected. The chain recombines TRBV28 with TRBJ1-2, with 7 bases that match TRBD1. The receptor comes from a man aged 18-30 years in good health. The chain's CDR3 is CASSGQDFIAYGYTF. CDR3 DNA: TGTGCCAGCAGCGGACAGGACTTCATCGCCTATGGCTACACCTTC.